This T cell receptor (beta chain) comes out of a study of blood T cell repertoires in COVID-19. CDR1 is SGHVS and CDR2 is FNYEAQ in the germline V gene. Between the trimmed V and J ends, which lost 1 base and 7 bases, there was a span of 14 bases. There are 15 residues in the CDR3. Authors' analysis steps: Estimation of nucleated cell counts was performed using reference gene primer amplification. Profiling relied on immunoSEQ multiplex PCR, and the TCRdb table lists in-frame clones only, not all of them. From that table come the V and J calls and clone size; the DNA was used to work out D and trimming. Among some 190,000 clones listed, around 76% were seen once. Followed longitudinally, the Seattle patients had been enrolled during active infection.

Source material: peripheral blood. The V and J genes are TRBV7-6 and TRBJ2-1; maybe TRBD1 (5 bases). This clonotype originated in a woman aged 55-69 years with COVID-19, enrolled during active disease. CDR3 in DNA: TGTGCCAGCAGCTTAGAGGGGCAGGTTGGGAATGAGCAGTTCTTC. This gives the protein CASSLEGQVGNEQFF. The whole variable domain, remainder taken from reference TRBV7-6 and TRBJ2-1, is GAGVSQSPRYKVTKRGQDVALRCDPISGHVSLYWYRQALGQGPEFLTYFNYEAQQDKSGLPNDRFSAERPEGSISTLTIQRTEQRDSAMYRCASSLEGQVGNEQFFGPGTRLTVL.